This T cell receptor (beta chain) came from a study of blood T cell repertoires in COVID-19. Study-wide context: Donors in the United States, Italy and Spain gave samples during acute or convalescent COVID-19. PBMCs, B-cell-depleted T cells, or T cells were the source of the cDNA or gDNA that made up the material.

Looked up from germline, CDR1 is LNHDA and CDR2 is SQIVND (reference sequence). The CDR3 is 11 amino acids. V gave up 4 bases and J gave up 4 bases, with 4 bases separating them. Original handling: Reference gene primers were amplified, and this amplification served to estimate nucleated cell counts. The assay was immunoSEQ multiplex PCR, and TCRdb's table has in-frame clones only and misses some. D and trimming come from the DNA, and the V and J calls and clone size come from that table. The table has about 81,000 clones, just over 85% seen once. The sequence came from a woman older than 75 with acute or convalescent COVID-19. Sequencing was carried out using peripheral blood. This chain joins TRBV19 and TRBJ1-2; D not certain. CDR3 amino acids: CASSTPYGYTF. The CDR3 nucleotides read TGTGCCAGTAGTACTCCCTATGGCTACACCTTC.